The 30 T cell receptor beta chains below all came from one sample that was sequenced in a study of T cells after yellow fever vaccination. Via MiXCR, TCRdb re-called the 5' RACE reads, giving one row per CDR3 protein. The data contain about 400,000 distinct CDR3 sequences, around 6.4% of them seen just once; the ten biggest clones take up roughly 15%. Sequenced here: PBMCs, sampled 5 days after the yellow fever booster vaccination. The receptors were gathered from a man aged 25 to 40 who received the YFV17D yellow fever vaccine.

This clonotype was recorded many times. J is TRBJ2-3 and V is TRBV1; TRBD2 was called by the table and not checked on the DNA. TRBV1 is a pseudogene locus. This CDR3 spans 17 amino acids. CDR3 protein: CTSSQGPGLAGGDTQYF. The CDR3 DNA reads TGCACCAGCAGCCAAGGCCCCGGACTAGCGGGAGGAGATACGCAGTATTTT.

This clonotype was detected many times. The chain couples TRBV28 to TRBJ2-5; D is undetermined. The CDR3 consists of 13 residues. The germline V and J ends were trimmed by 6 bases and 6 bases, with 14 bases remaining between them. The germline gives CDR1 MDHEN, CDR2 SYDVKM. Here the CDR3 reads CASRLPPTQTQYF. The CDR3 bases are TGTGCCAGCAGGTTACCCCCGACGCAGACCCAGTACTTC.

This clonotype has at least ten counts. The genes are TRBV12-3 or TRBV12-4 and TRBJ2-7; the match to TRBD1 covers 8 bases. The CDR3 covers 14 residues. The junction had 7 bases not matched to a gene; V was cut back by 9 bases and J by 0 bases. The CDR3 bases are TGTGCCAGTAGAAGACAGGGGAGCTCCTACGAGCAGTACTTC. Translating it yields CASRRQGSSYEQYF.

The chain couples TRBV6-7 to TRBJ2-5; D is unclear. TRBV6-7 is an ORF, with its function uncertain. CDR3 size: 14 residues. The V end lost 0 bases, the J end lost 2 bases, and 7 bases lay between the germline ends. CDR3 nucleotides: TGTGCCAGCAGTTACTCTGGGCATCAAGAGACCCAGTACTTC. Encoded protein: CASSYSGHQETQYF.

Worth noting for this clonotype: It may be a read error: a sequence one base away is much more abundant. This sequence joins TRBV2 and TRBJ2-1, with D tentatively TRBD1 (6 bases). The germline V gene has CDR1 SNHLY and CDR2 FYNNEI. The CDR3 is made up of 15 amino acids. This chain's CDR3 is CASSEMGVRDNEQLF. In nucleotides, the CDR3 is TGTGCCAGCAGTGAAATGGGGGTCAGGGACAATGAGCAGCTCTTC.

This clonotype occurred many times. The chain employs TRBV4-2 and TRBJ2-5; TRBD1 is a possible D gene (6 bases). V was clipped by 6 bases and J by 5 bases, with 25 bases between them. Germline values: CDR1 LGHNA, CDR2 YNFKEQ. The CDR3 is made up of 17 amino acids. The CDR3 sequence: CASSQPVFQGICETQYF. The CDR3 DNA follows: TGTGCCAGCAGTCAACCCGTTTTCCAGGGGATCTGTGAGACCCAGTACTTC.

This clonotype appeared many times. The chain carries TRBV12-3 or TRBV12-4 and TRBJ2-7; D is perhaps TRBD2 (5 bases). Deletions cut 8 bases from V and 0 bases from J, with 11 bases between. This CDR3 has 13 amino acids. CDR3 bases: TGTGCCAGCGGGTCGGGGAGCTCCTACGAGCAGTACTTC. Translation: CASGSGSSYEQYF.

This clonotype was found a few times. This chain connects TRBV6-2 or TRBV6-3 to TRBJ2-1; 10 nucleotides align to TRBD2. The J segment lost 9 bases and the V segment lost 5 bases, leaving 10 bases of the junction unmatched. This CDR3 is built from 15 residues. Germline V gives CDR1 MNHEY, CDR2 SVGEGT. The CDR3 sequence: CASSGPSGSGVEQFF. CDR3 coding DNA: TGTGCCAGCAGTGGGCCTAGCGGGAGTGGTGTTGAGCAGTTCTTC.

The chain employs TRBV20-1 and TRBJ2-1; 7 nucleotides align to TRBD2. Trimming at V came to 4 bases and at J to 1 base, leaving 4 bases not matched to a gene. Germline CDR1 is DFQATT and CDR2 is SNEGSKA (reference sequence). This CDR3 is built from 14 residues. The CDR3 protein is CSAMRENSYNEQFF. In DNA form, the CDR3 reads TGCAGTGCTATGCGGGAGAATTCCTACAATGAGCAGTTCTTC.

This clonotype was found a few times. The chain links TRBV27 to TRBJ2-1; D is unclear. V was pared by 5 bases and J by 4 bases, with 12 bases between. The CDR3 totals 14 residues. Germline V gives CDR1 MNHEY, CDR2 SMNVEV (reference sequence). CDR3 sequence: CASSASGFYNEQFF. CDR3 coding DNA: TGTGCCAGCAGTGCGTCGGGTTTTTACAATGAGCAGTTCTTC.

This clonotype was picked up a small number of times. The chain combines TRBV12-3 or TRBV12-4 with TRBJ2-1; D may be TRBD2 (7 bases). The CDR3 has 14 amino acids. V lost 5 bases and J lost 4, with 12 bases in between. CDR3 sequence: CASSSGTSYNEQFF. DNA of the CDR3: TGTGCCAGCAGTAGCGGGACATCTTACAATGAGCAGTTCTTC.

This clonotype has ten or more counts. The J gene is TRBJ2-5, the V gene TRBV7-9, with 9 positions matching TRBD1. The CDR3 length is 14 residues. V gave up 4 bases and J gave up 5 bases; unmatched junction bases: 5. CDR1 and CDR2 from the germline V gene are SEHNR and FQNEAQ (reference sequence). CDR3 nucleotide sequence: TGTGCCAGCAGCTCTGACAGGGGGTCCGAGACCCAGTACTTC. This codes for CASSSDRGSETQYF.

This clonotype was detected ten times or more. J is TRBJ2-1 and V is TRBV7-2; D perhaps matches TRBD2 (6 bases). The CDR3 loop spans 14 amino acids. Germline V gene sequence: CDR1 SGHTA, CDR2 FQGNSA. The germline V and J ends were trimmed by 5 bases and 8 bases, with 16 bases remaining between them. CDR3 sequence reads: CASSPRGGYDEQFF. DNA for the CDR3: TGTGCCAGCAGCCCCCGTGGGGGGTACGATGAGCAGTTCTTC.

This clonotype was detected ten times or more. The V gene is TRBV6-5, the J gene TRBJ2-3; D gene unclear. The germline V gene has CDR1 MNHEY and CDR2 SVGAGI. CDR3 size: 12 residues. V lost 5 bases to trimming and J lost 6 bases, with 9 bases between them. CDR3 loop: CASSTDLDTQYF. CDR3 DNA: TGTGCCAGCAGTACCGATCTCGATACGCAGTATTTT.

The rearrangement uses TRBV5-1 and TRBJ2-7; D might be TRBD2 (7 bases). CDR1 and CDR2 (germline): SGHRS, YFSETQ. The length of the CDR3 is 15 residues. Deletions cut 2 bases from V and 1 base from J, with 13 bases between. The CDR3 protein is CASSLGGGISYEQYF. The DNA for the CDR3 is TGCGCCAGCAGCTTAGGGGGAGGGATATCCTACGAGCAGTACTTC.

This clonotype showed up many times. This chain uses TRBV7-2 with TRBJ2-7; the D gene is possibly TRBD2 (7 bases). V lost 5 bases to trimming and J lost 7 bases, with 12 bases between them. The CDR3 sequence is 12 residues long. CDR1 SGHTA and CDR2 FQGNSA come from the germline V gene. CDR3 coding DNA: TGTGCCAGCAGCACAAAGGGGGGGGAGCAGTACTTC. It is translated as CASSTKGGEQYF.

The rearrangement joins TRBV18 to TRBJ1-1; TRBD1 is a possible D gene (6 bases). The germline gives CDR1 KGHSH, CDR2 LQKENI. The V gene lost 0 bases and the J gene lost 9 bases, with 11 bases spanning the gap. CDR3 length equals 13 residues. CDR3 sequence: CASSPPPGAKAFF. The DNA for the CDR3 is TGTGCCAGCTCACCACCGCCGGGGGCGAAAGCTTTCTTT.

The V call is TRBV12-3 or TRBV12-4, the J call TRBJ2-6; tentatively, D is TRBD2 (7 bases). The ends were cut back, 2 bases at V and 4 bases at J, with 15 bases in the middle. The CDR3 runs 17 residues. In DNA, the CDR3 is TGTGCCAGCAGTTTATCGGTCGGGGGGCTCGGGGCCAACGTCCTGACTTTC. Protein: CASSLSVGGLGANVLTF.

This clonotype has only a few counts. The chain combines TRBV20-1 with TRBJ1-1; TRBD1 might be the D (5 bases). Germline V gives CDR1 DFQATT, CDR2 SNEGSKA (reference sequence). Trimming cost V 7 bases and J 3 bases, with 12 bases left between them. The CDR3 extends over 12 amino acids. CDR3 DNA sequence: TGCAGTGTCCGGGACGGTTACACTGAAGCTTTCTTT. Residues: CSVRDGYTEAFF.

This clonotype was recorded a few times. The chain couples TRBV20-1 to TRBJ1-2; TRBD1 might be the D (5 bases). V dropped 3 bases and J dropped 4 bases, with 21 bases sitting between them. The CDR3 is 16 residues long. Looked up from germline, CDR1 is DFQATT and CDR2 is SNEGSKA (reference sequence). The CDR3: CSARPVRGRRVYGYTF. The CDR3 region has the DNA TGCAGTGCTAGGCCCGTTAGGGGACGACGGGTCTATGGCTACACCTTC.

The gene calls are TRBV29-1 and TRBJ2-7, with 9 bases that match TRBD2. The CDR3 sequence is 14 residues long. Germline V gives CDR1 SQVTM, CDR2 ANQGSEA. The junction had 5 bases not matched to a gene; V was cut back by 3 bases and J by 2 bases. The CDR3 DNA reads TGCAGCGTTGACGGGACTAGCAGCCCCTACGAGCAGTACTTC. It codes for CSVDGTSSPYEQYF.

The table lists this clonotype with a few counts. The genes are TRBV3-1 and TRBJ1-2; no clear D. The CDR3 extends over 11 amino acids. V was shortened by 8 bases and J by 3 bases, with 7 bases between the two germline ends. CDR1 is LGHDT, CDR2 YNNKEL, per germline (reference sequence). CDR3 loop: CASRSHYGYTF. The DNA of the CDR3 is TGTGCCAGCCGGAGCCACTATGGCTACACCTTC. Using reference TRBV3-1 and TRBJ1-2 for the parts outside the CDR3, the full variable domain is DTAVSQTPKYLVTQMGNDKSIKCEQNLGHDTMYWYKQDSKKFLKIMFSYNNKELIINETVPNRFSPKSPDKAHLNLHINSLELGDSAVYFCASRSHYGYTFGSGTRLTVV.

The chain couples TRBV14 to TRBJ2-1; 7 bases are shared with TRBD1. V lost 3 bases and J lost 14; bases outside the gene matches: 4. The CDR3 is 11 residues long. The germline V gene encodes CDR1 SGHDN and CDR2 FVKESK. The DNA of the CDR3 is TGTGCCAGCAGCCAGGGCAGGGGGAAGTTCTTC. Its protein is CASSQGRGKFF.

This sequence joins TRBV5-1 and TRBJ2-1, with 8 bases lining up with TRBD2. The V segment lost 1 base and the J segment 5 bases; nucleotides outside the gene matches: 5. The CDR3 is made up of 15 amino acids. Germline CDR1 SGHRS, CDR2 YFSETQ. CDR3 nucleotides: TGCGCCAGCAGCTTGTCTAGCGGGCGAGACAATGAGCAGTTCTTC. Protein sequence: CASSLSSGRDNEQFF.

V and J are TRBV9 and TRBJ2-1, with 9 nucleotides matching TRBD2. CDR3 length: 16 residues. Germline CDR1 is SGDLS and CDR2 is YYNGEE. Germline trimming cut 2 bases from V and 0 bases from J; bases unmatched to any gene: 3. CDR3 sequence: CASSVRSGSSYNEQFF. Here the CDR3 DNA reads TGTGCCAGCAGCGTCCGTAGCGGGAGCTCCTACAATGAGCAGTTCTTC.

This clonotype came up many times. Here the CDR3 DNA reads TGTGCCAGCAAACAAGGACACGGCTATAATTCACCCCTCCACTTT. It is translated as CASKQGHGYNSPLHF. This chain joins TRBV6-2 or TRBV6-3 and TRBJ1-6, with a tentative D call TRBD1 (5 bases). The CDR3 runs to 15 residues. V was pared by 7 bases and J by 3 bases, with 13 bases between. Germline lookup yields CDR1 MNHEY and CDR2 SVGEGT.

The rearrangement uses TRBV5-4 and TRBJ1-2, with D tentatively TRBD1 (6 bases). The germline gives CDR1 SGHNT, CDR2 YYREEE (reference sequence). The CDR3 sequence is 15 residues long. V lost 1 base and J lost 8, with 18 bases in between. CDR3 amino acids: CASSLSGTLLRGYTF. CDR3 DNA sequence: TGTGCCAGCAGCTTGTCCGGGACACTGCTGCGGGGCTACACCTTC. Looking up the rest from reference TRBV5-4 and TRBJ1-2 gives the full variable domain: ETGVTQSPTHLIKTRGQQVTLRCSSQSGHNTVSWYQQALGQGPQFIFQYYREEENGRGNFPPRFSGLQFPNYSSELNVNALELDDSALYLCASSLSGTLLRGYTFGSGTRLTVV.

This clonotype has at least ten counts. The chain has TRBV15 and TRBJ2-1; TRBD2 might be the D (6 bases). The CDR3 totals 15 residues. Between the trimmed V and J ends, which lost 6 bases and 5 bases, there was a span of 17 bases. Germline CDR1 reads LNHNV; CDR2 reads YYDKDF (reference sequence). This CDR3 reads CATSEDGGTDNEQFF. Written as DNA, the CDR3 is TGTGCCACCAGTGAGGACGGCGGGACTGACAATGAGCAGTTCTTC.

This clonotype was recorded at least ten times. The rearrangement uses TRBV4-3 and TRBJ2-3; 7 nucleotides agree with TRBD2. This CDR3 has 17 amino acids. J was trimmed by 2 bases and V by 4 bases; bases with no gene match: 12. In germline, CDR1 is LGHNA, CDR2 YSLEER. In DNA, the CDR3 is TGCGCCAGCAGCCCCCAGCTTGCGGGAGTGGTCACAGATACGCAGTATTTT. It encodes CASSPQLAGVVTDTQYF.

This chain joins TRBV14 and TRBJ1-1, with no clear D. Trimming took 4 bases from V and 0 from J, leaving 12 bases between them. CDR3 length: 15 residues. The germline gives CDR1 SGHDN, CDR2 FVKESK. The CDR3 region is CASSRGIIMNTEAFF. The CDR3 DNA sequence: TGTGCCAGCAGCCGGGGAATTATTATGAACACTGAAGCTTTCTTT.